The T cell receptor (beta chain) under discussion was sequenced for a study of regulatory T cells in long-lasting Graves disease. This clonotype was seen a few times. Arm-PCR of CDR3 regions and iRepertoire HTBI primers were the basis on which TCR beta libraries were built. In the original processing: Spanning all samples, the identified segments comprised 60 to 70 TRBV and approximately 14 TRBJ. TCRdb ran MiXCR on the multiplex PCR reads and lists one entry per CDR3 protein. TCRdb's processing, not the authors', yielded these V and J calls. The table shows a few hundred thousand distinct CDR3 sequences, with 20% to 25% occurring only once. This sample's time point: persistent/refractory GD, antithyroid drugs over 5 years with positive TRAb. There was RNA extracted from PBMCs, and the TCR library was made from it. Per the germline V gene, CDR1 is ENHRY and CDR2 is SYGVKD. The CDR3 has 11 residues. The ends were cut back, 10 bases at V and 7 bases at J, with 10 bases in the middle.

This sequence joins TRBV10-3 and TRBJ1-4, with D unclear. This TCR was recovered from a female donor with Graves disease. Sequencing used peripheral blood mononuclear cells (PBMCs), obtained when the disease was refractory, from a patient treated with antithyroid drugs. Here the CDR3 DNA reads TGTGCCACTCGGACGACTGAAAAACTGTTTTTT. As protein: CATRTTEKLFF.